A single sample gave rise to the 7 T cell receptor beta chains below, sequenced in a study of tissue T cells after allogeneic stem cell transplantation. The data were produced by immunoSEQ multiplex PCR, yet TCRdb's version contains in-frame clones alone and is incomplete. The repertoire includes 40,000 to 50,000 clones, over 70% of them detected once, and roughly 0.55% sits in the top ten. Sequencing input: sorted cells pooled from one or two spleens. All receptors derive from a pool of C57BL/6 mice in good health.

A note on this clone: Any gene name here is a mouse gene name. The CDR3 extends 1 residue past the end of the read, so its final part is completed from the germline J gene. The rearrangement uses TRBV1 and TRBJ2-7; 8 nucleotides line up with TRBD2. The CDR3 is made up of 14 amino acids. J lost 0 bases, V lost 5 bases, and 3 bases had no gene match. The germline V gene has CDR1 NSQYPW and CDR2 LRSPGD (reference sequence). The sequenced part of the CDR3 DNA is TGCACCTGCAGTACTGGGGGTGGCTCCTATGAACAGTAC. Residues: CTCSTGGGSYEQY. The CDR3 as a whole reads CTCSTGGGSYEQYF. The full variable domain, with the rest looked up from reference TRBV1 and TRBJ2-7, is VTLLEQNPRWRLVPRGQAVNLRCILKNSQYPWMSWYQQDLQKQLQWLFTLRSPGDKEVKSLPGADYLATRVTDTELRLQVANMSQGRTLYCTCSTGGGSYEQYFGPGTRLTVL.

For this clone: Gene and germline names: mouse. Read data end 1 residue before the CDR3 end; the end is taken from the germline J gene. This chain uses TRBV12-1 with TRBJ1-4; 7 nucleotides align to TRBD1. Germline loops: CDR1 SGHSN, CDR2 HYEKVE. V lost 2 bases and J lost 4; bases outside the gene matches: 3. CDR3 length equals 14 residues. CDR3: CASSPGTVNERLFF. The covered CDR3 bases are TGTGCCAGCTCTCCGGGGACAGTCAACGAAAGATTATTT.

Concerning this clone: The gene symbols are mouse symbols. The read comes to an end 1 residue before the CDR3 does, leaving the germline J gene to fill in the end. The chain is built from TRBV3 and TRBJ1-2, with D uncertain. Per germline, CDR1 SNHLY and CDR2 FYNGKV (reference sequence). Trimming took 1 base from V and 0 from J, leaving 6 bases between them. The CDR3 has 14 amino acids. The CDR3 bases that were read are TGTGCCAGCAGCTTAGTCTCAACAAACTCCGACTACACC. Amino acid sequence: CASSLVSTNSDYT. The CDR3 reads in full as CASSLVSTNSDYTF.

Remarks on this clone: Each gene name is a mouse one. The read ends 1 residue shy of where the CDR3 ends; the end is completed using the germline J gene. The gene calls are TRBV16 and TRBJ2-3; 13 nucleotides align to TRBD2. Looked up from germline, CDR1 is SGHSA and CDR2 is FRNQAP. CDR3 length: 17 amino acids. Unmatched junction bases numbered 4, after V lost 4 bases and J lost 0 bases. CDR3 DNA, as far as it was read: TGTGCAAGCAGCTCCGGGACTGGGGGGGTTAGTGCAGAAACGCTGTAT. This codes for CASSSGTGGVSAETLY. The CDR3 as a whole reads CASSSGTGGVSAETLYF.

Points on this clone: Mouse names are used for the genes. The read stops 1 residue short of the end of the CDR3; the missing end is completed from the germline J gene. Other nucleotide sequences in the sample specify the same CDR3. This rearrangement joins TRBV2 to TRBJ2-1, with 9 bases that match TRBD2. The J segment lost 5 bases and the V segment lost 0 bases, leaving 2 bases of the junction unmatched. The length of the CDR3 is 15 residues. The germline CDR1 and CDR2 sequences are LGHNA and YSYQKL. CDR3 region: CASSQDPGGDAEQFF. Partial CDR3 DNA: TGTGCCAGCAGCCAAGATCCTGGGGGGGATGCTGAGCAGTTC.

A word on this clone: Germline and genes: mouse. The DNA ends 1 residue before the CDR3 does, and the rest of the CDR3 is filled in from the germline J gene. The chain has TRBV13-1 and TRBJ2-2, with TRBD1 identical over 10 bases. V was pared by 3 bases and J by 7 bases, with 0 bases of the junction left unmatched. Germline CDR1 reads NSHNY; CDR2 reads SYGAGN. The CDR3 is 13 residues long. The CDR3 sequence: CASSGTGGGQLYF. The DNA read from the CDR3 is TGTGCCAGCAGTGGGACAGGGGGCGGGCAGCTCTAC.

The sample holds one count of this clone. The gene symbols are mouse symbols. Read data end 1 residue before the CDR3 end; the end is taken from the germline J gene. The genes are TRBV5 and TRBJ2-1; D is unclear. Trimming left V 4 bases short and J 2 bases short, with 9 bases between. CDR3 length equals 14 residues. Germline values: CDR1 LGHNA, CDR2 YNLKQL (reference sequence). The CDR3 sequence: CASSPDTYYAEQFF. The sequenced CDR3 bases are TGTGCCAGCAGCCCAGACACCTACTATGCTGAGCAGTTC.